This T cell receptor (beta chain) was sequenced for a study of beta chain features in type 1 diabetes. Whole-study results and caveats: Moderate yet significant TCRB CDR3 shortening was seen in Type 1 diabetes patients in all four CD4+ subsets.

On this clone: The antigen remains unidentified.

Each donor gave one heparinised blood draw averaging about 110 mL. Isolated RNA was reverse transcribed in full, so expressed TCRB transcripts were sequenced. The table came from immunoSEQ multiplex PCR; TCRdb's copy has only in-frame clones and leaves some out. The sample has about 700,000 clones, under 15% seen once. The CDR3 runs 15 residues. Germline V CDR1 and CDR2: MGHRA, YSYEKL. J was trimmed by 2 bases and V by 3 bases; bases with no gene match: 5. V is TRBV4-1 and J is TRBJ1-1; TRBD1 agrees at 8 bases. The sample was naive CD4+ T cells from blood. This sequence originates from a man younger than 30 with type 1 diabetes. The chain's CDR3 is CASSQGTGGNTEAFF. DNA for the CDR3: TGCGCCAGCAGCCAGGGAACAGGGGGAAACACTGAAGCTTTCTTT.